The clone carrying this T cell receptor (beta chain) was seen many times. This record comes from a study of blood T cells in healthy people across ages. Per the germline V gene, CDR1 is SGHDT and CDR2 is YYEEEE. V lost 3 bases, J lost 0 bases, and 13 bases lay in between. The CDR3 has 16 amino acids. PCR was performed a second time for roughly 7 to 11 cycles using a sample-barcoded 5' primer and a J-beta primer mix. All samples gave at least 2.5 million CDR3-containing paired-end reads. TCRdb reprocessed the 5' RACE reads via MiXCR and lists one record per CDR3 protein. This sample has approximately 810,000 distinct CDR3 sequences, with under 35% found just once.

The rearrangement uses TRBV5-6 and TRBJ1-5; the D gene is possibly TRBD1 (5 bases). Specimen: blood. The TCR comes from a woman aged 80 or older in good health. The CDR3 region has the DNA TGTGCCAGCAGCTGGCAGGGTTCCCATAGCAATCAGCCCCAGCATTTT. It yields the protein CASSWQGSHSNQPQHF.